This T cell receptor beta chain was sequenced for a study of cytomegalovirus exposure and HLA in healthy donors. The CDR3 covers 13 residues. V was shortened by 4 bases and J by 5 bases, with 11 bases between the two germline ends. Per germline, CDR1 ENHRY and CDR2 SYGVKD. This clone occurred a few times. Antigen specificity is unknown. The PCR used 60 Vbeta and 13 Jbeta primers. Repertoires were generated with immunoSEQ multiplex PCR, while TCRdb's copy carries only in-frame clones and drops some. The top ten hold approximately 15% of the sample, which has about 84,000 clones, 55% to 70% seen once. At the time of sampling, donors were nominally healthy, though unrecorded immune exposures were likely. General observations from the study: Exclusion applied to some V segments, including TRBV6-2 and TRBV6-3, as they were indistinguishable. In presence/absence analyses, roughly uniform sequencing depth across donors was assumed.

The receptor's source is a woman aged 35 to 49 in good health and CMV-seropositive. The chain has TRBV10-3 and TRBJ2-5; perhaps TRBD2 as D (5 bases). The material sequenced was PBMCs. The CDR3 reads CAISGERGETQYF. For the CDR3, the DNA is TGTGCCATCAGTGGGGAGCGAGGGGAGACCCAGTACTTC.